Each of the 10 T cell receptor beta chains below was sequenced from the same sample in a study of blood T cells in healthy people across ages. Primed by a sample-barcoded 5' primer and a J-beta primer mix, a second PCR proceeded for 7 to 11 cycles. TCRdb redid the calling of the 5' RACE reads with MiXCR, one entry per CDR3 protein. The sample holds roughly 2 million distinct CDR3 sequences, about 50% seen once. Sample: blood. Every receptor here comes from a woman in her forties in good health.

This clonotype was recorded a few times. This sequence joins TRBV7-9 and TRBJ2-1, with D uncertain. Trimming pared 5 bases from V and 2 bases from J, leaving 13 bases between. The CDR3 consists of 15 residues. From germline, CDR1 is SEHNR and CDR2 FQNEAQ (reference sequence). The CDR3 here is CASSAPPSPYNEQFF. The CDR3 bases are TGTGCCAGCAGCGCCCCCCCCTCCCCCTACAATGAGCAGTTCTTC.

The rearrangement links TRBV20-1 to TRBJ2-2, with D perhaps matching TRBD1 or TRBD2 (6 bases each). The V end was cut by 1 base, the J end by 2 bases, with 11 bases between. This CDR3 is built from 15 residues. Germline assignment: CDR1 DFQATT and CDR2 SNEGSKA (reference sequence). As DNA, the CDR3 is TGCAGTGCTAGAGCGGGGGCCACTAACACCGGGGAGCTGTTTTTT. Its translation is CSARAGATNTGELFF.

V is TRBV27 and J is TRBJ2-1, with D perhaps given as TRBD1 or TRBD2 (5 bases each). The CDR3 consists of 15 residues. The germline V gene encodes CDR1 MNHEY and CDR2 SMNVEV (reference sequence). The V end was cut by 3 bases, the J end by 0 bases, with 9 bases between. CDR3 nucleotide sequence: TGTGCCAGCAGTTTTCGGGGCCTCTCCTACAATGAGCAGTTCTTC. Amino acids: CASSFRGLSYNEQFF.

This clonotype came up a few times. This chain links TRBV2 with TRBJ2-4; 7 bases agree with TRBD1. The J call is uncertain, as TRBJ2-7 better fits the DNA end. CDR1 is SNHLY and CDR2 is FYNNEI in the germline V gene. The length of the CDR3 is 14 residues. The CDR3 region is CASSETGMGYEQYF. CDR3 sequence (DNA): TGTGCCAGCAGTGAGACAGGGATGGGCTACGAGCAGTACTTC.

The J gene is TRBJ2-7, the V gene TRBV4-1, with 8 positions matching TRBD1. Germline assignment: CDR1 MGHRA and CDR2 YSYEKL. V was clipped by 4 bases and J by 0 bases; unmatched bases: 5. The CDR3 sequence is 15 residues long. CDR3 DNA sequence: TGCGCCAGCAGCCTGGGACAGGCGATCTCCTACGAGCAGTACTTC. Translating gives CASSLGQAISYEQYF.

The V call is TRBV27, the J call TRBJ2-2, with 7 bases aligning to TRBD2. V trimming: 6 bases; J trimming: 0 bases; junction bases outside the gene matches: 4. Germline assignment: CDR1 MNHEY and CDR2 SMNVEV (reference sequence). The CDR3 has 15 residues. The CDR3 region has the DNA TGTGCCAGCAGACAAGGACTAGCGAACACCGGGGAGCTGTTTTTT. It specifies CASRQGLANTGELFF.

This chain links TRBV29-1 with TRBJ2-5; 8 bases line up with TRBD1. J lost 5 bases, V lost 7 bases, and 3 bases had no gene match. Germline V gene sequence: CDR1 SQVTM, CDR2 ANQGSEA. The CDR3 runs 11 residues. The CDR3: CSGTGWETQYF. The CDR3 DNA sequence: TGCAGCGGGACAGGGTGGGAGACCCAGTACTTC.

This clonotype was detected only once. CDR3 coding DNA: TGTGCCAGCAGTTTTGGAGGGTACAGCGAGCAGTTCTTC. It codes for CASSFGGYSEQFF. The J gene is TRBJ2-1, the V gene TRBV28, with D possibly being TRBD2 (6 bases). V lost 3 bases to trimming and J lost 10 bases, with 13 bases between them. CDR3 length equals 13 residues. CDR1 is MDHEN, CDR2 SYDVKM, per germline.

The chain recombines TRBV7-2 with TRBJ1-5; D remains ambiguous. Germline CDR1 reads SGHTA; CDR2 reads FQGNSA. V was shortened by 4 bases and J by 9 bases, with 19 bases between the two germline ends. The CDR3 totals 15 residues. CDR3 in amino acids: CASSSQPGPGWPQHF. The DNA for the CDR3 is TGTGCCAGCAGCTCCCAACCGGGTCCGGGCTGGCCCCAGCATTTT.

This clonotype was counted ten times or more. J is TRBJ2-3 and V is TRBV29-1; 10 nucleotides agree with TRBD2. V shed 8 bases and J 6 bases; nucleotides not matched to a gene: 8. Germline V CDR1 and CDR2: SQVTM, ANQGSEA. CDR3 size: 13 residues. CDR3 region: CSLSGGAGDTQYF. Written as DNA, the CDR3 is TGCAGCCTCAGCGGGGGGGCGGGGGATACGCAGTATTTT.